This TCR beta chain was identified during a study of OX40 agonist ivuxolimab in advanced cancers. The table came from immunoSEQ multiplex PCR; TCRdb's copy has only in-frame clones and leaves some out. Of under 70,000 clones in the sample, approximately 81% were seen once. The germline V gene has CDR1 LNHDA and CDR2 SQIVND (reference sequence). V lost 5 bases, J lost 7 bases, and 8 bases stayed unmatched. This CDR3 is 15 amino acids long. The V and J genes are TRBV19 and TRBJ1-4; 9 bases map to TRBD1. The specimen comprised CD4+ or CD8+ T cells sorted from blood, sampled in a trial of the OX40 agonist ivuxolimab. The receptor was derived from an adult with an advanced solid tumor such as melanoma, head and neck, liver or kidney cancer. CDR3 DNA: TGTGCCAGTAGTCCACAGGGGGCAAGGGGTGAAAAACTGTTTTTT. Its protein is CASSPQGARGEKLFF.